This record looks at one T cell receptor beta chain sequence and its context. The antigen is not known. This entry belongs to a study of OX40 agonist ivuxolimab in advanced cancers. General observations from the study: Partly responding patients at 0.1-3.0 mg/kg showed some of the smallest clonal expansion. Compared with CD4+, CD8+ T cells on average had more expanded clones.

Germline V lookup: CDR1 MNHEY, CDR2 SVGAGI. The length of the CDR3 is 15 residues. After removal of 5 bases from V and 2 bases from J, the junction contained 5 bases not matched to a gene. Blood sampling was done at baseline, cycle 4 day 1, and cycle 7 day 1. This table comes from immunoSEQ multiplex PCR, and its TCRdb copy is limited to in-frame clones, with some not included. The profile shows about 58,000 clones, 75% to 90% of them singletons. The rearrangement joins TRBV6-5 to TRBJ2-1, with 8 bases fitting TRBD1. The sample was CD4+ or CD8+ T cells sorted from blood, taken in a trial of the OX40 agonist ivuxolimab. This receptor was obtained from an adult with an advanced solid tumor such as melanoma, head and neck, liver or kidney cancer. This CDR3 reads CASSKTGATYNEQFF. CDR3 DNA sequence: TGTGCCAGCAGTAAGACAGGGGCGACCTACAATGAGCAGTTCTTC.